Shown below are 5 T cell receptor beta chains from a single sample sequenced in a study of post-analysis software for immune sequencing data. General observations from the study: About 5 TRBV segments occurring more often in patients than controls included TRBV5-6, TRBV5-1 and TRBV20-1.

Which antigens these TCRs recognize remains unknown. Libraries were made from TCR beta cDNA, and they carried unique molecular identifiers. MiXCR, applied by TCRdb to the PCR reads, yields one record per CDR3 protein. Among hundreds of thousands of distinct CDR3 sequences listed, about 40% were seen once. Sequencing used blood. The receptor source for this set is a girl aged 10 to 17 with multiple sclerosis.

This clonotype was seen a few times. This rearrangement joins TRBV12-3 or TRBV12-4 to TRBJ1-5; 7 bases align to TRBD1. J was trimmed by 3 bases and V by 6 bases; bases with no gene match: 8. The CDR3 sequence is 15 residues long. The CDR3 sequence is CASRPRGYDNQPQHF. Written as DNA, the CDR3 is TGTGCCAGCAGACCCAGGGGGTACGACAATCAGCCCCAGCATTTT.

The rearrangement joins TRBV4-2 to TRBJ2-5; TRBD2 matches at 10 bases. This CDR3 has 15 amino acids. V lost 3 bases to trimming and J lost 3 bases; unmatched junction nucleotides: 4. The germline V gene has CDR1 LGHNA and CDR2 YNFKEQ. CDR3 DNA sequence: TGTGCCAGCAGCCAGGGACTAGCGAGAGAAGAGACCCAGTACTTC. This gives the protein CASSQGLAREETQYF.

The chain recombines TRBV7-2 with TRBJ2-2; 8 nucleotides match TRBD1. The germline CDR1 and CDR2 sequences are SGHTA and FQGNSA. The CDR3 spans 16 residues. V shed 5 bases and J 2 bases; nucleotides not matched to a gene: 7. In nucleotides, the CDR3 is TGTGCCAGCAGCCTGACAGGGGCCGGTAACACCGGGGAGCTGTTTTTT. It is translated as CASSLTGAGNTGELFF.

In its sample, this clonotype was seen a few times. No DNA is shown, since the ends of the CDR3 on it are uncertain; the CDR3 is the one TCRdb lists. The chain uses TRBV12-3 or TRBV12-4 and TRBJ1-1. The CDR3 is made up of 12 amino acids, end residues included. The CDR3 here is CASSSSRTEAFF.

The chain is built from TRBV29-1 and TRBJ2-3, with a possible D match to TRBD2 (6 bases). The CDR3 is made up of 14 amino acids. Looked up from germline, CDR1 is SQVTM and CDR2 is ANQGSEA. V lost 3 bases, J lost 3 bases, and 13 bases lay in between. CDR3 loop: CSVDSGEGTDTQYF. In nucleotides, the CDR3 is TGCAGCGTTGATAGCGGAGAGGGAACAGATACGCAGTATTTT.